Shown below are 20 T cell receptor beta chains from a single sample sequenced in a study of vaccination effects on CD4 cells after COVID-19 (dated by TCRdb to the early 2020s). The library was built by means of the immunoSEQ multiplex PCR assay. TCRdb provides this immuneACCESS table in a form limited to in-frame rearrangements. Some clones are lacking; in checked studies, under half of them reflect an unresolved V gene, and why the rest are absent is not known. The sample table holds about 24,000 clones, of which just under 75% were seen once. The ten largest clonotypes hold approximately 3.5% of the sample. No antigen is known for these receptors. In the ViraFEST assay, PBMC were stimulated with viral peptide pools, and TCR sequencing was then used to find antigen-specific CD4+ T cell clonotypes based on their expansion. After about 10 days of culture, CD4+ T cells were isolated with the EasySep CD4+ T cell isolation kit. None of the healthy vaccine recipients had a prior SARS-CoV-2 infection, which was confirmed by nucleocapsid antibody tests that came back negative both before and after vaccination.

Sequencing used CD4+ T cells from PBMCs cultured with SARS-CoV-2 spike peptides, obtained before COVID-19 vaccination. Explained via the paper, the cell subset or site label denotes: SARS-CoV-2 spike overlapping peptide pool stimulation. These receptor sequences come from a human donor who received a COVID-19 vaccine.

This chain uses TRBV29-1 with TRBJ2-5, with D perhaps assigned TRBD1 or TRBD2 (6 bases each). The V gene lost 6 bases and the J gene lost 0 bases, with 14 bases spanning the gap. The germline gives CDR1 SQVTM, CDR2 ANQGSEA. The CDR3 is made up of 14 amino acids. CDR3 DNA: TGCAGCGTCCCGGAGGGGGGAAACCAAGAGACCCAGTACTTC. It codes for CSVPEGGNQETQYF.

The J gene is TRBJ2-1, the V gene TRBV20-1; possibly TRBD2 for D (5 bases). With 3 bases removed from V and 4 bases from J, the gap between germline ends came to 13 bases. This CDR3 contains 14 residues. The germline gives CDR1 DFQATT, CDR2 SNEGSKA (reference sequence). CDR3 in DNA: TGCAGTGCTAGTCCAACTAGTGGATACAATGAGCAGTTCTTC. This translates into CSASPTSGYNEQFF.

This clone was observed a handful of times. The gene calls are TRBV2 and TRBJ2-5; 7 bases are a match to TRBD1. The CDR3 loop spans 13 amino acids. V lost 6 bases to trimming and J lost 5 bases; unmatched junction nucleotides: 6. The germline V gene encodes CDR1 SNHLY and CDR2 FYNNEI. CDR3 amino acids: CASREDRSETQYF. The CDR3 region has the DNA TGTGCCAGCAGAGAGGACAGGTCGGAGACCCAGTACTTC.

V is TRBV6-1 and J is TRBJ2-6; 12 nucleotides agree with TRBD1. V shed 2 bases, J shed 4 bases, and the junction held 12 bases outside the gene matches. This CDR3 is built from 20 residues. Germline V CDR1 and CDR2: MNHNS, SASEGT. For the CDR3, the DNA is TGTGCCAGCAGTGAAAACCGGGACAGGGGGCATGGAGGGGGGGCCAACGTCCTGACTTTC. Translated: CASSENRDRGHGGGANVLTF.

The rearrangement uses TRBV5-4 and TRBJ2-6; D is uncertain. Germline loops: CDR1 SGHNT, CDR2 YYREEE (reference sequence). Between the trimmed V and J ends, which lost 4 bases and 1 base, there was a span of 9 bases. CDR3 length: 15 amino acids. CDR3 protein: CASSLPLSGANVLTF. The CDR3 DNA sequence: TGTGCCAGCAGCCTTCCTCTGTCTGGGGCCAACGTCCTGACTTTC.

V usage is TRBV7-9 and J usage is TRBJ2-5, with 12 bases lining up with TRBD2. The CDR3 contains 18 residues. V lost 2 bases to trimming and J lost 2 bases; unmatched junction nucleotides: 9. Germline CDR1 and CDR2: SEHNR and FQNEAQ (reference sequence). In DNA, the CDR3 is TGTGCCAGCAGCTTACTTTCTACCGGACTAGCGGGACAAGAGACCCAGTACTTC. This translates into CASSLLSTGLAGQETQYF.

This clone was counted a single time. The genes are TRBV6-5 and TRBJ1-3; D call uncertain. Trimming stripped 6 bases from V and 6 bases from J, with 15 bases between. Looked up from germline, CDR1 is MNHEY and CDR2 is SVGAGI. The CDR3 has 14 residues. The CDR3 loop is CASRRASQANTIYF. CDR3 coding DNA: TGTGCCAGCAGAAGGGCTTCTCAGGCAAACACCATATATTTT.

This clone was counted between two and nine times. V and J are TRBV10-3 and TRBJ1-2; possibly TRBD1 for D (5 bases). CDR3 size: 13 residues. The V and J ends lost 2 bases and 5 bases respectively, with 9 bases between them. CDR1 and CDR2 from the germline V gene are ENHRY and SYGVKD. Here the CDR3 reads CAISEVGEYGYTF. The CDR3 DNA reads TGTGCCATCAGTGAGGTGGGGGAATATGGCTACACCTTC.

The chain carries TRBV14 and TRBJ2-6; D possibly corresponds to TRBD2 (6 bases). The germline gives CDR1 SGHDN, CDR2 FVKESK. The CDR3 has 16 residues. Trimming stripped 3 bases from V and 3 bases from J, with 12 bases between. The DNA of the CDR3 is TGTGCCAGCAGCCATGCCTGGAGGGGTGGGGCCAACGTCCTGACTTTC. Its translation: CASSHAWRGGANVLTF. Combining the CDR3 with reference TRBV14 and TRBJ2-6 gives the whole variable domain EAGVTQFPSHSVIEKGQTVTLRCDPISGHDNLYWYRRVMGKEIKFLLHFVKESKQDESGMPNNRFLAERTGGTYSTLKVQPAELEDSGVYFCASSHAWRGGANVLTFGAGSRLTVL.

The V gene is TRBV3-1 (or the pseudogene TRBV3-2), the J gene TRBJ2-7; D call uncertain. The V gene lost 1 base and the J gene lost 0 bases, with 7 bases spanning the gap. CDR3 size: 14 residues. From germline, CDR1 is LGHDT and CDR2 YNNKEL (reference sequence). The CDR3 nucleotides read TGTGCCAGCAGCCAAGTCCCTAGCTCCTACGAGCAGTACTTC. Its protein product is CASSQVPSSYEQYF.

This clone is a singleton in its sample. This chain joins TRBV5-1 and TRBJ2-2; D uncertain. This CDR3 is 15 amino acids long. CDR1 and CDR2 from the germline V gene are SGHRS and YFSETQ. V lost 4 bases to trimming and J lost 0 bases, with 10 bases between them. CDR3 residues: CASSKGNSNTGELFF. DNA of the CDR3: TGCGCCAGCAGCAAAGGGAATTCGAACACCGGGGAGCTGTTTTTT.

This chain links TRBV7-7 with TRBJ2-3; 7 bases line up with TRBD1. With 2 bases clipped from V and 3 bases from J, the junction kept 5 bases outside the gene matches. Germline-derived CDR1 and CDR2 are SSHAT and FNYEAQ (reference sequence). The CDR3 runs to 15 residues. This CDR3 is CASSLRGQNTDTQYF. The CDR3 region has the DNA TGTGCCAGCAGCTTAAGGGGACAGAATACAGATACGCAGTATTTT. The variable domain in full, with the rest retrieved from reference TRBV7-7 and TRBJ2-3, is GAGVSQSPRYKVTKRGQDVTLRCDPISSHATLYWYQQALGQGPEFLTYFNYEAQPDKSGLPSDRFSAERPEGSISTLTIQRTEQRDSAMYRCASSLRGQNTDTQYFGPGTRLTVL.

This clone was detected a few times. The chain combines TRBV12-5 with TRBJ1-6; tentatively, D is TRBD1 (5 bases). The CDR3 sequence is 13 residues long. Trimming cost V 8 bases and J 5 bases, with 10 bases left between them. Germline V gene data show CDR1 as LGHNT and CDR2 as FRNRAP. CDR3 protein: CASRGVHNSPLHF. In nucleotides, the CDR3 is TGTGCTAGTCGGGGGGTGCATAATTCACCCCTCCACTTT.

The chain carries TRBV7-9 and TRBJ1-4; TRBD1 is a possible D gene (6 bases). CDR1 and CDR2 (germline): SEHNR, FQNEAQ (reference sequence). V dropped 2 bases and J dropped 4 bases, with 11 bases sitting between them. The CDR3 totals 15 residues. CDR3: CASSLYGRGNEKLFF. The DNA of the CDR3 is TGTGCCAGCAGCTTATACGGCAGGGGTAATGAAAAACTGTTTTTT.

The rearrangement uses TRBV19 and TRBJ1-1; D uncertain. The germline V and J ends were trimmed by 9 bases and 5 bases, with 16 bases remaining between them. This CDR3 has 13 residues. CDR1 and CDR2 from the germline V gene are LNHDA and SQIVND (reference sequence). CDR3 in amino acids: CASLGPFTTEAFF. DNA of the CDR3: TGTGCCAGCCTCGGTCCTTTCACGACTGAAGCTTTCTTT.

The chain employs TRBV18 and TRBJ2-5; D is undetermined. Trimming removed 6 bases at V and 2 bases at J, with 10 bases between. The CDR3 loop spans 13 amino acids. Per the germline V gene, CDR1 is KGHSH and CDR2 is LQKENI. CDR3 sequence: CASSPLPQETQYF. The CDR3 DNA follows: TGTGCCAGCTCGCCGCTGCCTCAAGAGACCCAGTACTTC.

The V call is TRBV19, the J call TRBJ2-5; D possibly corresponds to TRBD2 (5 bases). Germline-derived CDR1 and CDR2 are LNHDA and SQIVND (reference sequence). This CDR3 has 13 residues. V gave up 5 bases and J gave up 2 bases, with 9 bases separating them. In nucleotides, the CDR3 is TGTGCCAGTAGTTCGGGGTATCAAGAGACCCAGTACTTC. Translation gives CASSSGYQETQYF.

V is TRBV5-8 and J is TRBJ1-1, with a possible D match to TRBD1 (6 bases). Germline V gene data show CDR1 as SGHTS and CDR2 as YDEGEE. The V gene lost 4 bases and the J gene lost 7 bases, with 20 bases spanning the gap. This CDR3 region has 15 residues. This CDR3 is CASSPVGGGHYEAFF. CDR3 in DNA: TGTGCCAGCAGCCCCGTCGGGGGGGGACACTATGAAGCTTTCTTT.

V gene TRBV7-2 combines with J gene TRBJ1-5; possible D gene TRBD1, 5 bases. Germline CDR1 and CDR2: SGHTA and FQGNSA. V lost 8 bases and J lost 5, with 19 bases in between. The CDR3 is 15 amino acids. The DNA of the CDR3 is TGTGCCAGCCGATTAAGCTCAGGGAGCCATCAGCCCCAGCATTTT. Amino acids: CASRLSSGSHQPQHF.

As to this clone: One end of the junction does not line up with germline, which may come from a read error. The V gene is TRBV5-1, the J gene TRBJ1-4; D perhaps matches TRBD1 (5 bases). From germline, CDR1 is SGHRS and CDR2 YFSETQ. The CDR3 is 14 amino acids. The CDR3 coding sequence is TGCGCCAGCAGCTTGGAACCCCGAACGGACAAGAGGATTTTT. It codes for CASSLEPRTDKRIF.